This T cell receptor beta chain appears in the sequencing data of a study of blood T cell repertoires in COVID-19. Study-level background: T cells, B-cell-depleted T cells, or PBMCs supplied cDNA or gDNA.

The germline gives CDR1 SGHRS, CDR2 YFSETQ. This CDR3 is built from 18 residues. The trim removed 4 bases at V and 4 bases at J, leaving 13 bases unmatched. Original processing methods: For nucleated cells, counts were estimated from reference gene primer amplification. The assay was immunoSEQ multiplex PCR, and TCRdb's table has in-frame clones only and misses some. V and J calls and clone size follow that table, whereas D and trimming were derived from the DNA. The repertoire has about 140,000 clones, about 90% of them found once; the top ten carry approximately 40%. Sample: peripheral blood. This receptor was obtained from a man aged 50 to 60 who had recovered from COVID-19. V gene TRBV5-1 combines with J gene TRBJ2-1; 11 bases line up with TRBD1. The CDR3: CASSRSGTGGVPYNEQFF. The CDR3 DNA follows: TGCGCCAGCAGCCGATCGGGGACAGGGGGAGTTCCTTACAATGAGCAGTTCTTC.